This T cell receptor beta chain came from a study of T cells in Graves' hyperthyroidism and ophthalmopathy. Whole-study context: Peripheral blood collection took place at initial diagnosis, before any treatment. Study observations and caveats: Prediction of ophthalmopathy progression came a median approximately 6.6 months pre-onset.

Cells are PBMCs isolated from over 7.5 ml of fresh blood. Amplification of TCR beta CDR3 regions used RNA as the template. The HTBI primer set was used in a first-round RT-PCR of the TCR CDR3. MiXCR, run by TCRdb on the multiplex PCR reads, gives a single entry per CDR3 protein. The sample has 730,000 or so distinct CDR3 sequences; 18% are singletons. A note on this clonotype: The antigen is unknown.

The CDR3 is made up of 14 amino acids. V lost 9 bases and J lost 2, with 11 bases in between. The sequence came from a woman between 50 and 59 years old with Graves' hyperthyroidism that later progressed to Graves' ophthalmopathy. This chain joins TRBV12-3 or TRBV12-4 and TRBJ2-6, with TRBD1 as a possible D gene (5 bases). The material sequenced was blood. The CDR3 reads CASKGRAGANVLTF. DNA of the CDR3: TGTGCCAGTAAGGGGCGAGCTGGGGCCAACGTCCTGACTTTC.